Sequencing of this T cell receptor (beta chain) was carried out in a study of T cells expressing NK-cell markers. On this clonotype: Its antigen is unidentified.

Study-level results: Expanded NKG2C+ T cell clones were not confirmed as HCMV-specific.

TCRdb reanalyzed the 5' RACE reads, giving one entry per CDR3 protein sequence and no DNA. This table lists about 300,000 distinct CDR3 sequences. CDR1 and CDR2 (germline): SGHDN, FVKESK. The length of the CDR3 is 15 residues. The chain combines TRBV14 with TRBJ1-1; TCRdb selects TRBD1, and the lack of DNA leaves this call unchecked. This receptor was obtained from a woman between 18 and 75 years old in good health. Sequencing input: blood T cells: a sorted CD56 or NKG2C T cell subset, CD4+ or CD8+ T cells, or bulk PBMC T cells (not recorded which). CDR3 residues: CASSQNRAMNTEAFF. The variable domain in full, with the rest retrieved from reference TRBV14 and TRBJ1-1, is EAGVTQFPSHSVIEKGQTVTLRCDPISGHDNLYWYRRVMGKEIKFLLHFVKESKQDESGMPNNRFLAERTGGTYSTLKVQPAELEDSGVYFCASSQNRAMNTEAFFGQGTRLTVV.